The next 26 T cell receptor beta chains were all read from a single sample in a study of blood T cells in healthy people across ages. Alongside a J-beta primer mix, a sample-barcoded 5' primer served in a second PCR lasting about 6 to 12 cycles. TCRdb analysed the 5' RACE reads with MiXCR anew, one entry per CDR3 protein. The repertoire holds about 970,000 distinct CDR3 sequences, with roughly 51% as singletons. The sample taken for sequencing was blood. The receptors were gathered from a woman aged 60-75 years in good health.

CDR3 nucleotide sequence: TGTGCCAGCAGCTTAGCTTCTAGGGAGCGGCTGGCCTACGAGCAGTACTTC. It encodes CASSLASRERLAYEQYF. The chain employs TRBV7-9 and TRBJ2-7; weak D call: TRBD2 (5 bases). Germline CDR1 SEHNR, CDR2 FQNEAQ (reference sequence). Trimming removed 0 bases from V and 2 bases from J, with 17 bases in between. The CDR3 has 17 amino acids.

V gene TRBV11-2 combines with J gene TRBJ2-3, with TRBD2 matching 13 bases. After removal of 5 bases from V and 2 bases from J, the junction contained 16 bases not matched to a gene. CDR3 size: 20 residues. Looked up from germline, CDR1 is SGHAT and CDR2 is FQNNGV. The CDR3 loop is CASSRRLAGGVQTTTDTQYF. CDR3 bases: TGTGCCAGCAGCCGAAGACTAGCGGGAGGCGTACAGACCACCACAGATACGCAGTATTTT.

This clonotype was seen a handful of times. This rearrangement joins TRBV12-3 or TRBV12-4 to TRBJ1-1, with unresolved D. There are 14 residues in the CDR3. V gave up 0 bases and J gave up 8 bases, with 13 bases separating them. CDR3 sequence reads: CASSLAWRTVEAFF. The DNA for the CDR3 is TGTGCCAGCAGTTTAGCGTGGAGGACCGTCGAAGCTTTCTTT.

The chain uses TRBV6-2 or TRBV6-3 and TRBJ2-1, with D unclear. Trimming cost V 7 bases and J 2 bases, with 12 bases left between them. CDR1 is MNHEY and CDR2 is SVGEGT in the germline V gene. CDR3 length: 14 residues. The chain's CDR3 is CASNRGEAYNEQFF. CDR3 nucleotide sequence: TGTGCCAGCAATCGCGGTGAGGCCTACAATGAGCAGTTCTTC.

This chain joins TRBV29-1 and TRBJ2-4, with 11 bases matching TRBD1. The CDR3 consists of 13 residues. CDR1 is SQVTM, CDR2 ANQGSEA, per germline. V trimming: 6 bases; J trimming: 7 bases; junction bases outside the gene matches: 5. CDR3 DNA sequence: TGCAGCGTGGTGGGGGACAGGGGGAACATTCAGTACTTC. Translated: CSVVGDRGNIQYF.

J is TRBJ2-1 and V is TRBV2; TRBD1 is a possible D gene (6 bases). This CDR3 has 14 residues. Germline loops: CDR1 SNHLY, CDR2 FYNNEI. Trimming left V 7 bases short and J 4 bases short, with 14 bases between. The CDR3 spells CASNRQDRYNEQFF. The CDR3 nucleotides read TGTGCCAGCAACCGCCAAGACAGGTACAATGAGCAGTTCTTC. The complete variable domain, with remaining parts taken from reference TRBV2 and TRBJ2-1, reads EPEVTQTPSHQVTQMGQEVILRCVPISNHLYFYWYRQILGQKVEFLVSFYNNEISEKSEIFDDQFSVERPDGSNFTLKIRSTKLEDSAMYFCASNRQDRYNEQFFGPGTRLTVL.

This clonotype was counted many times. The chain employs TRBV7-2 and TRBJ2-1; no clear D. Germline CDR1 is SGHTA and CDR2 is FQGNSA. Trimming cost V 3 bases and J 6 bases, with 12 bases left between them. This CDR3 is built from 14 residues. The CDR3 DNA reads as TGTGCCAGCAGCTTTTCTCTAGTGGGCAATGAGCAGTTCTTC. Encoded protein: CASSFSLVGNEQFF.

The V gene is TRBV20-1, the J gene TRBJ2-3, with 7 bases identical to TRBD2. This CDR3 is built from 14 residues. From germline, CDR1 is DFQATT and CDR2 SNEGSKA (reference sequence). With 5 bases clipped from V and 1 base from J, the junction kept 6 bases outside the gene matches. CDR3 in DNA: TGCAGTGCTGAAAGCGGGAATGGCACAGATACGCAGTATTTT. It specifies CSAESGNGTDTQYF.

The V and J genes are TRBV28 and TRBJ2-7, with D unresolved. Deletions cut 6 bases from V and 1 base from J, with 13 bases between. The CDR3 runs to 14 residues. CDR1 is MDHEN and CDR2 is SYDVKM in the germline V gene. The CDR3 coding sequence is TGTGCCAGCAGGAGGCTTAGGTCGTCCTACGAGCAGTACTTC. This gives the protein CASRRLRSSYEQYF. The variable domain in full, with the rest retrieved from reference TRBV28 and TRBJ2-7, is DVKVTQSSRYLVKRTGEKVFLECVQDMDHENMFWYRQDPGLGLRLIYFSYDVKMKEKGDIPEGYSVSREKKERFSLILESASTNQTSMYLCASRRLRSSYEQYFGPGTRLTVT.

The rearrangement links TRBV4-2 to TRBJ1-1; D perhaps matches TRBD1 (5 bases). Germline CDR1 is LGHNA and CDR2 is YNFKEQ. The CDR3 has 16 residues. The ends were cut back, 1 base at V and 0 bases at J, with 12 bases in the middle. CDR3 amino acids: CASSQVLGGMNTEAFF. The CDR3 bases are TGTGCCAGCAGCCAAGTCCTCGGGGGAATGAACACTGAAGCTTTCTTT.

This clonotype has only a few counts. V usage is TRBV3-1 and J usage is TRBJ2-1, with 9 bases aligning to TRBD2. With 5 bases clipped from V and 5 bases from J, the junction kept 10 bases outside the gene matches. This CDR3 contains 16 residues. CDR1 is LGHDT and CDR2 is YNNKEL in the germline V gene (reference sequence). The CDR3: CASSFHPASGNNEQFF. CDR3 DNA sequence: TGTGCCAGCAGCTTTCACCCGGCTAGCGGGAACAATGAGCAGTTCTTC.

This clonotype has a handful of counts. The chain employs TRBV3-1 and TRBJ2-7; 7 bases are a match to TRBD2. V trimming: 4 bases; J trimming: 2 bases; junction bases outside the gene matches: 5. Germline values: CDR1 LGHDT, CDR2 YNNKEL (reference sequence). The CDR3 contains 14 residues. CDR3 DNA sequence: TGTGCCAGCAGCCTCCAGCGGGGACCCTACGAGCAGTACTTC. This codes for CASSLQRGPYEQYF.

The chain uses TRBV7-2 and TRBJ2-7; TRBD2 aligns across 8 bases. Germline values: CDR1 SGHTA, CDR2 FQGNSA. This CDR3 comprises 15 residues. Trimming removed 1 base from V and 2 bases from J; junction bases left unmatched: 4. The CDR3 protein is CASSLGGGRTYEQYF. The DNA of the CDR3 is TGTGCCAGCAGCTTAGGGGGCGGGAGGACCTACGAGCAGTACTTC.

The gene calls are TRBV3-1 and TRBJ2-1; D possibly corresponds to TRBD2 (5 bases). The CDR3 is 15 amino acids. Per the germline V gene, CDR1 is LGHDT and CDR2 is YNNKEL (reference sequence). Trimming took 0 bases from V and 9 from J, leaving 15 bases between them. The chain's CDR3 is CASSQDTLASTEQFF. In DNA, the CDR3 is TGTGCCAGCAGCCAAGATACGCTAGCCTCTACTGAGCAGTTCTTC.

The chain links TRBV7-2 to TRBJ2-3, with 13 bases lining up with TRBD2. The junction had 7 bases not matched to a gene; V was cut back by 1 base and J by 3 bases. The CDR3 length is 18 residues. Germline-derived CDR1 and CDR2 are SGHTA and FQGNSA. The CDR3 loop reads CASSLVSPGLAGTDTQYF. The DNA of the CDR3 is TGTGCCAGCAGCTTAGTATCACCGGGACTAGCGGGAACAGATACGCAGTATTTT.

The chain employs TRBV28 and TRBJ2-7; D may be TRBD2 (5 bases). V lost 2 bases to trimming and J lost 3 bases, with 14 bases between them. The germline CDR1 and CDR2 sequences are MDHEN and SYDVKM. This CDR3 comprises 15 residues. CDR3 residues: CASSLGLRDGYEQYF. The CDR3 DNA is TGTGCCAGCAGTTTAGGTCTGAGGGATGGCTACGAGCAGTACTTC.

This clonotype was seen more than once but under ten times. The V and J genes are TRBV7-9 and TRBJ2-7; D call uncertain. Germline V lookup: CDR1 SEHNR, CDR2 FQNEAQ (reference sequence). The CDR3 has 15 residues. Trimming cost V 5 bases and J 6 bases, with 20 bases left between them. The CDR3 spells CASSPVSSLGLEQYF. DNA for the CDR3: TGTGCCAGCAGCCCCGTGTCCAGCCTAGGTCTCGAGCAGTACTTC.

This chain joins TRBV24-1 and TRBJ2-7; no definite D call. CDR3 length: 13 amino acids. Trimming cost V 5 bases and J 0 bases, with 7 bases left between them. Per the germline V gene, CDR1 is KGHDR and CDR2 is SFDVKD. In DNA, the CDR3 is TGTGCCACCAGTGGAGCGTTCTCCTACGAGCAGTACTTC. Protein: CATSGAFSYEQYF.

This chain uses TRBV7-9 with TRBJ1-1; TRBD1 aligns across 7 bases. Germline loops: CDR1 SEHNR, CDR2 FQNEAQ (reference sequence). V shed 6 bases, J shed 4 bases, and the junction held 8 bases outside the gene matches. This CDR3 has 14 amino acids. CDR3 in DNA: TGTGCCAGCAGTCTACCAACAGGGGTCACTGAAGCTTTCTTT. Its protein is CASSLPTGVTEAFF.

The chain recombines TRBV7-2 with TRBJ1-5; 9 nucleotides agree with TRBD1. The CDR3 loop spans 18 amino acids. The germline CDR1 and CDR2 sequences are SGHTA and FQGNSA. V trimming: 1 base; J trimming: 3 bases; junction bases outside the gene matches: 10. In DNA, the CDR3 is TGTGCCAGCAGCTTAGGAGACAGGGGGATAAGTGCCAATCAGCCCCAGCATTTT. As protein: CASSLGDRGISANQPQHF. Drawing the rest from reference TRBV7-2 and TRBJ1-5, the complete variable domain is GAGVSQSPSNKVTEKGKDVELRCDPISGHTALYWYRQSLGQGLEFLIYFQGNSAPDKSGLPSDRFSAERTGGSVSTLTIQRTQQEDSAVYLCASSLGDRGISANQPQHFGDGTRLSIL.

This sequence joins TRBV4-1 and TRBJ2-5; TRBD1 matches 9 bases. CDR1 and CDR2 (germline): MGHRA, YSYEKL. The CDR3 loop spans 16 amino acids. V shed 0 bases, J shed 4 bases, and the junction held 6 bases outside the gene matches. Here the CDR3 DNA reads TGCGCCAGCAGCCAAGATAGTGGGACAGGGATAGAGACCCAGTACTTC. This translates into CASSQDSGTGIETQYF.

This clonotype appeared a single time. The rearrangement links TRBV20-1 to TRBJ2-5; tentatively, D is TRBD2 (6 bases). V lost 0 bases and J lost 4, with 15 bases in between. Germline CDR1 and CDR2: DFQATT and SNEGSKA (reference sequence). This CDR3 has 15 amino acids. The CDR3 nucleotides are TGCAGTGCTAGAGATAGCGGACGGGCCTCAGAGACCCAGTACTTC. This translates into CSARDSGRASETQYF.

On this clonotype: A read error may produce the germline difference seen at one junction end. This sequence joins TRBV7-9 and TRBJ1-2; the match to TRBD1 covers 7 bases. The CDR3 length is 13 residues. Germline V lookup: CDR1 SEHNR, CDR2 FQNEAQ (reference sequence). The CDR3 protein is CASSLVGTDGYTF. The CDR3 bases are TGTGCCAGCAGTTTAGTAGGGACAGACGGCTACACCTTC.

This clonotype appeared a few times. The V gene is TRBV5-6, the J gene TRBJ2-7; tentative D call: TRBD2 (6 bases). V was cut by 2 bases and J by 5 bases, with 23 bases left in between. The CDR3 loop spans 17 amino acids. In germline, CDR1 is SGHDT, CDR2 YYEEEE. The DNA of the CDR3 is TGTGCCAGCAGCTTTGTAACCGACAGTCGGGGGATGGACGAGCAGTACTTC. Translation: CASSFVTDSRGMDEQYF.

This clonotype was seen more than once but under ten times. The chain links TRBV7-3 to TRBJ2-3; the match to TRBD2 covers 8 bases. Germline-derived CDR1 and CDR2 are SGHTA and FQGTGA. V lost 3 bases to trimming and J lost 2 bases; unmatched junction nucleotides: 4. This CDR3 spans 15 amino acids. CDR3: CASSFTGGNTDTQYF. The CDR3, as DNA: TGTGCCAGCAGCTTCACGGGGGGGAACACAGATACGCAGTATTTT.

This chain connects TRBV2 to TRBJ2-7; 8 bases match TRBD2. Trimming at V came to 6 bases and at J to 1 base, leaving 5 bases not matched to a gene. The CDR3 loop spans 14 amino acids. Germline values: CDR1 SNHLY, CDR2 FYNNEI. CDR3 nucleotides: TGTGCCAGCAGCAACTTAGCGGGATCCTACGAGCAGTACTTC. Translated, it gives CASSNLAGSYEQYF.